Below are 32 T cell receptor beta chains sequenced from a single sample in a study of CXCR3-negative and CXCR3-positive naive CD8 T cells. Researchers prepared the TRB cDNA libraries using 5' RACE with UMI labels. TCRdb re-analyzed the 5' RACE reads; it lists each CDR3 protein once, without DNA. Its table records about 42,000 distinct CDR3 sequences. Material: naive CXCR3- CD8+ T cells from blood. Indicated subset: CD45RO-CCR7+CD27+CD95- naive CD8+ T cells lacking CXCR3 (TNR3-). Every receptor here comes from a human donor in good health. Some clones in this sample may be carry-over from other donors' samples.

The V and J genes are TRBV23-1 and TRBJ1-2; TCRdb lists TRBD1, though no DNA is available to test this call. TRBV23-1 counts as an open reading frame of uncertain function. This CDR3 spans 16 amino acids. CDR3 sequence: CASSLPLTGPNYGYTF.

The rearrangement links TRBV4-1 to TRBJ1-1; TCRdb indicates TRBD1, and absent DNA this call remains unverified. Germline V CDR1 and CDR2: MGHRA, YSYEKL. This CDR3 has 16 residues. The CDR3 sequence is CASSQGPGQGNTEAFF.

The CDR3 region is CASSLGDRGLETQYF. The chain uses TRBV28 and TRBJ2-5; the D gene TCRdb calls, TRBD1, cannot be checked with no DNA. Germline values: CDR1 MDHEN, CDR2 SYDVKM. The CDR3 has 15 residues. Supplemented by reference TRBV28 and TRBJ2-5, the full variable domain reads DVKVTQSSRYLVKRTGEKVFLECVQDMDHENMFWYRQDPGLGLRLIYFSYDVKMKEKGDIPEGYSVSREKKERFSLILESASTNQTSMYLCASSLGDRGLETQYFGPGTRLLVL.

This sequence joins TRBV7-2 and TRBJ2-7. The CDR3 contains 14 residues. Germline V CDR1 and CDR2: SGHTA, FQGNSA. The CDR3 region is CASSFDSPLGEQYF.

The chain is built from TRBV21-1 and TRBJ2-1; TCRdb lists TRBD1, though no DNA is available to test this call. TRBV21-1 is classified as a pseudogene. This CDR3 region has 15 residues. The CDR3 sequence: CASSKSGGGDNEQFF.

The gene calls are TRBV9 and TRBJ2-7; TCRdb's D call of TRBD1 is untestable without DNA. This CDR3 contains 14 residues. Germline V gives CDR1 SGDLS, CDR2 YYNGEE. Here the CDR3 reads CASSVTGGADEQYF.

The rearrangement uses TRBV29-1 and TRBJ2-1; TCRdb names TRBD1, which stays unverified in the absence of DNA. This CDR3 has 14 amino acids. CDR1 SQVTM and CDR2 ANQGSEA come from the germline V gene. CDR3 residues: CSVEAGTGHNEQFF.

The chain recombines TRBV6-4 with TRBJ2-3; the TRBD1 assignment by TCRdb is unverifiable without DNA. The germline V gene encodes CDR1 MRHNA and CDR2 SNTAGT. This CDR3 contains 15 residues. The CDR3 sequence is CASSASSAGADTQYF.

The J gene is TRBJ2-1, the V gene TRBV29-1; TCRdb's D call of TRBD1 is untestable without DNA. There are 12 residues in the CDR3. Germline assignment: CDR1 SQVTM and CDR2 ANQGSEA. The CDR3: CSVYRGGDEQFF.

This chain uses TRBV19 with TRBJ2-1; the D call of TRBD1 rests on TCRdb alone, since no DNA is present to check it. Germline V gene data show CDR1 as LNHDA and CDR2 as SQIVND (reference sequence). The CDR3 runs 13 residues. The CDR3 sequence: CASSVQGYNEQFF.

The gene calls are TRBV4-3 and TRBJ2-7. Germline values: CDR1 LGHNA, CDR2 YSLEER. The CDR3 spans 15 residues. The CDR3 reads CASSQDLGTTYEQYF.

The genes are TRBV3-1 and TRBJ2-1; the D gene TCRdb calls, TRBD1, cannot be checked with no DNA. The germline V gene has CDR1 LGHDT and CDR2 YNNKEL (reference sequence). The CDR3 is made up of 17 amino acids. The CDR3 protein is CASSQDGAGASYNEQFF.

The V call is TRBV28, the J call TRBJ2-1; TCRdb picks TRBD1, but there is no DNA to check that call. The CDR3 has 15 residues. In germline, CDR1 is MDHEN, CDR2 SYDVKM. The CDR3 sequence is CASSLQGRGNWEQFF. The variable domain in full, completed from reference TRBV28 and TRBJ2-1, reads DVKVTQSSRYLVKRTGEKVFLECVQDMDHENMFWYRQDPGLGLRLIYFSYDVKMKEKGDIPEGYSVSREKKERFSLILESASTNQTSMYLCASSLQGRGNWEQFFGPGTRLTVL.

This CDR3 is CASSQDRDNPVHEQYF. The chain carries TRBV4-3 and TRBJ2-7; TCRdb outputs TRBD1, but without DNA this stays unchecked. This CDR3 is 16 amino acids long. The germline gives CDR1 LGHNA, CDR2 YSLEER.

The chain employs TRBV5-1 and TRBJ2-1. The CDR3 sequence is 16 residues long. Germline CDR1 SGHRS, CDR2 YFSETQ. The CDR3 protein is CASSLARRSSYNEQFF.

V is TRBV29-1 and J is TRBJ2-1; absent DNA, TCRdb's TRBD2 call cannot be checked. CDR1 is SQVTM and CDR2 is ANQGSEA in the germline V gene. There are 15 residues in the CDR3. CDR3 amino acids: CSVVWGGRALEEQFF.

The genes are TRBV6-5 and TRBJ2-7; the TRBD1 assignment by TCRdb is unverifiable without DNA. Looked up from germline, CDR1 is MNHEY and CDR2 is SVGAGI. This CDR3 is 14 amino acids long. CDR3 sequence: CASSYGQGSYEQYF.

V gene TRBV6-5 combines with J gene TRBJ1-1; as DNA is missing, the TRBD1 call by TCRdb cannot be tested. The CDR3 runs 17 residues. Germline lookup yields CDR1 MNHEY and CDR2 SVGAGI. The chain's CDR3 is CASSYSIPGALNTEAFF.

The J gene is TRBJ2-1, the V gene TRBV29-1. The germline V gene encodes CDR1 SQVTM and CDR2 ANQGSEA. The CDR3 length is 14 residues. This chain's CDR3 is CSVEEGSSYNEQFF.

The chain carries TRBV7-2 and TRBJ2-7. CDR1 is SGHTA and CDR2 is FQGNSA in the germline V gene. The CDR3 loop spans 14 amino acids. CDR3: CASSLKGGVYEQYF.

The genes are TRBV29-1 and TRBJ2-2; the TCRdb call, TRBD2, lacks DNA for checking. This CDR3 contains 16 residues. In germline, CDR1 is SQVTM, CDR2 ANQGSEA. CDR3: CSVVLAGGQNTGELFF.

V usage is TRBV5-1 and J usage is TRBJ2-2; TCRdb's assignment of TRBD2 cannot be checked, as there is no DNA. Germline loops: CDR1 SGHRS, CDR2 YFSETQ. The CDR3 sequence is 15 residues long. CDR3 amino acids: CASSFERGDTGELFF. Looking up the rest from reference TRBV5-1 and TRBJ2-2 gives the full variable domain: KAGVTQTPRYLIKTRGQQVTLSCSPISGHRSVSWYQQTPGQGLQFLFEYFSETQRNKGNFPGRFSGRQFSNSRSEMNVSTLELGDSALYLCASSFERGDTGELFFGEGSRLTVL.

This sequence joins TRBV29-1 and TRBJ1-1. From germline, CDR1 is SQVTM and CDR2 ANQGSEA. The CDR3 runs 13 residues. CDR3 residues: CSVEVVGKTAAFF.

V gene TRBV5-1 combines with J gene TRBJ1-1; TCRdb selects TRBD1, and the lack of DNA leaves this call unchecked. The CDR3 loop spans 16 amino acids. CDR1 and CDR2 (germline): SGHRS, YFSETQ. CDR3 sequence reads: CASSLTKDRGETEAFF.

This rearrangement joins TRBV28 to TRBJ2-3; the TRBD1 assignment by TCRdb is unverifiable without DNA. Germline V gene lookup returns CDR1 MDHEN and CDR2 SYDVKM. This CDR3 has 16 amino acids. The CDR3 sequence is CASRPTAGGGKDTQYF.

The V gene is TRBV6-2 or TRBV6-3, the J gene TRBJ2-3; the D gene TCRdb calls, TRBD2, cannot be checked with no DNA. Germline assignment: CDR1 MNHEY and CDR2 SVGEGT. The CDR3 covers 20 residues. The CDR3 spells CASSYQAVPSGRRRADTQYF.

CDR3: CASSGDRYHEQYF. This rearrangement joins TRBV7-9 to TRBJ2-7; TCRdb's assignment of TRBD1 cannot be checked, as there is no DNA. Germline lookup yields CDR1 SEHNR and CDR2 FQNEAQ (reference sequence). This CDR3 spans 13 amino acids. Based on the CDR3 plus reference TRBV7-9 and TRBJ2-7, the full variable domain is DTGVSQNPRHKITKRGQNVTFRCDPISEHNRLYWYRQTLGQGPEFLTYFQNEAQLEKSRLLSDRFSAERPKGSFSTLEIQRTEQGDSAMYLCASSGDRYHEQYFGPGTRLTVT.

The rearrangement links TRBV24-1 to TRBJ2-1. Germline values: CDR1 KGHDR, CDR2 SFDVKD. The CDR3 has 13 residues. The CDR3 region is CATEGRSYNEQFF.

The chain employs TRBV6-5 and TRBJ2-1; TCRdb calls TRBD1, which cannot be checked without DNA. CDR3 size: 13 residues. The germline V gene encodes CDR1 MNHEY and CDR2 SVGAGI. This CDR3 is CASGGEVGSEQFF.

The gene calls are TRBV4-2 and TRBJ2-7; TCRdb names TRBD2, which stays unverified in the absence of DNA. Germline assignment: CDR1 LGHNA and CDR2 YNFKEQ. The CDR3 spans 15 residues. CDR3 in amino acids: CASSRSAGGGYEQYF.

The chain links TRBV5-1 to TRBJ2-7; TCRdb's D gene call, TRBD1, goes unchecked for lack of DNA. Germline CDR1 reads SGHRS; CDR2 reads YFSETQ. This CDR3 is built from 14 residues. CDR3 sequence: CASSLGTGSEEQYF.

V gene TRBV11-2 combines with J gene TRBJ2-2. CDR3 length: 13 residues. Germline V gene data show CDR1 as SGHAT and CDR2 as FQNNGV. This CDR3 is CASTSMNTGELFF.